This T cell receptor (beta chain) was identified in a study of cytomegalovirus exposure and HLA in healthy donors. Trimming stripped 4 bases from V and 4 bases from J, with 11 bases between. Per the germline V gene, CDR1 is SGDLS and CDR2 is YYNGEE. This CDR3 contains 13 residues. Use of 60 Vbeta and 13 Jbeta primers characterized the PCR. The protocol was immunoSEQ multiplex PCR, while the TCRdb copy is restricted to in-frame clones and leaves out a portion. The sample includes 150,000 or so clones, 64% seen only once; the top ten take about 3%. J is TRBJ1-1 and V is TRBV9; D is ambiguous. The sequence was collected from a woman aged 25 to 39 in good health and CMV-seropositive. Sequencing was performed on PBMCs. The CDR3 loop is CASSSRLSTEAFF. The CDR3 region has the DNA TGTGCCAGCAGCTCCCGGTTGTCCACTGAAGCTTTCTTT.